This T cell receptor beta chain was found in a study of early T cells in non-severe SARS-CoV-2 infection. The sample holds many counts of this clonotype. From the 5' RACE reads, TCRdb called clonotypes with MiXCR, one entry per CDR3 protein. The data contain 45,000 to 65,000 distinct CDR3 sequences, 11% of them seen just once; the ten biggest clones take up approximately 13%. V dropped 0 bases and J dropped 9; count of bases not matched to a gene: 6. The V gene's germline CDR1 is LGHNA and CDR2 YSLEER. The CDR3 is made up of 15 amino acids. The sequencing input was whole blood. This sequence joins TRBV4-3 and TRBJ2-1; TRBD2 aligns across 9 bases. The source is an adult who was a healthcare worker with PCR-confirmed SARS-CoV-2 infection or an uninfected control (not recorded which). The CDR3 region is CASSQEREGRSEQFF. As DNA, the CDR3 is TGCGCCAGCAGCCAAGAGCGGGAGGGCCGTAGTGAGCAGTTCTTC.